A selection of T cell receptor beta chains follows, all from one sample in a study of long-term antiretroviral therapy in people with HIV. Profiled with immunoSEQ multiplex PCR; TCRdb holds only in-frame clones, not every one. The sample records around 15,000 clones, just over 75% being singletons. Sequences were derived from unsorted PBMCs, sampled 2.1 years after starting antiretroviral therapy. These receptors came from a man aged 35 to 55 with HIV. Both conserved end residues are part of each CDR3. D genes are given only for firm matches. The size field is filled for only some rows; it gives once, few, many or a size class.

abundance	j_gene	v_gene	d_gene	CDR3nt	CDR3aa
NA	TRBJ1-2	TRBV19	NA	TGTGCCAGTAGTATCGCGGACACTGTTAACTATGGCTACACCTTC	CASSIADTVNYGYTF
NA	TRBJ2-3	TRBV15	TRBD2	TGTGCCACCAGCTCCCGGACTAGCGGCACAGATACGCAGTATTTT	CATSSRTSGTDTQYF
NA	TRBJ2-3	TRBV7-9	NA	TGTGCCAGCAGCTTAGATGCCCTTGGTACGCAGTATTTT	CASSLDALGTQYF
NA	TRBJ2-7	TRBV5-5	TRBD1	TGTGCCAGCAGCTTGGCCCCCGGGACAGGGGGGGAGCAGTACTTC	CASSLAPGTGGEQYF
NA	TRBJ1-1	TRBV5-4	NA	TGTGCCAGCAGCTTTAGGGGGAACACTGAAGCTTTCTTT	CASSFRGNTEAFF
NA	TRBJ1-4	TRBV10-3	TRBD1	TGTGCCATCAGCGACAGGGAGGGCGGTGAAAAACTGTTTTTT	CAISDREGGEKLFF
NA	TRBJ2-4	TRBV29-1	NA	TGCAGCGTTCTAATGGGGGGGCAGGCCAAAAACATTCAGTACTTC	CSVLMGGQAKNIQYF
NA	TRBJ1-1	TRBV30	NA	TGTGCCTGGAGTCGGCAGATTTACACTGAAGCTTTCTTT	CAWSRQIYTEAFF
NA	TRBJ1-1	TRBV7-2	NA	TGTGCCAGCAGCTTAGATACAGGCGCCGAAGCTTTCTTT	CASSLDTGAEAFF
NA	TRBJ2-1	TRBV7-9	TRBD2	TGTGCCAGCAGCTTAAGACGGGGGGGCCAAGATGAGCAGTTCTTC	CASSLRRGGQDEQFF
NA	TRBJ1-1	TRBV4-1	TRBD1	TGCGCCAGCAGCCTCGTCCCGGGACAGGGTATGAACACTGAAGCTTTCTTT	CASSLVPGQGMNTEAFF
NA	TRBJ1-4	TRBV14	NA	TGTGCCAGCAGCACTCGAGAGGTGGGCTTGACAGCCTTCAATGAAAAACTGTTTTTT	CASSTREVGLTAFNEKLFF
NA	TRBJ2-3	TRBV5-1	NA	TGCGCCAGCAGCTTAAACCTTGGCACAGATACGCAGTATTTT	CASSLNLGTDTQYF
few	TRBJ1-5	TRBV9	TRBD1	TGTGCCAGCAGCTCCCGACAGGGAGATCAGCCCCAGCATTTT	CASSSRQGDQPQHF
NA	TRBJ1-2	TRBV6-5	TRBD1	TGTGCCAGCAGTTACTTCCGGACAGGGGGCGATGGCTACACCTTC	CASSYFRTGGDGYTF
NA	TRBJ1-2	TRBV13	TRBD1	TGTGCCAGCAGCGTACAGGGGGGCCCAAACTATGGCTACACCTTC	CASSVQGGPNYGYTF
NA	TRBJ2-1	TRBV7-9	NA	TGTGCCAGCAGCTTAGGGGGGCACACCTACAATGAGCAGTTCTTC	CASSLGGHTYNEQFF
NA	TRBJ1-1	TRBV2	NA	TGTGCCAGCAGTCAAAGGGGGTACACTGAAGCTTTCTTT	CASSQRGYTEAFF
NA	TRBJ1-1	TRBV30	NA	TGTGCCTGGGACAGAAAGGCGAACACTGAAGCTTTCTTT	CAWDRKANTEAFF
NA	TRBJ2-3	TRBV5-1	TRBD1	TGCGCCAGCAGCTTGGGGGGGACAGGGAAGGGCACAGATACGCAGTATTTT	CASSLGGTGKGTDTQYF
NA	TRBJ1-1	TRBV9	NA	TGTGCCAGCAGCCATAGGGGAGGGGAGAGGACTGAAGCTTTCTTT	CASSHRGGERTEAFF
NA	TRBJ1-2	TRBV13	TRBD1	TGTGCCAGCAGCTCCCTTTTGGACAGGGTGGGAGGCTACACCTTC	CASSSLLDRVGGYTF
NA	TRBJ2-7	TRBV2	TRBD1	TGTGCCAGCAGGGAAGGCCCGGGACAGGGGGCCTACGAGCAGTACTTC	CASREGPGQGAYEQYF
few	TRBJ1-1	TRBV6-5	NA	TGTGCCAGCAGTTACTCCACGTCGGGGAGGACTGAAGCTTTCTTT	CASSYSTSGRTEAFF
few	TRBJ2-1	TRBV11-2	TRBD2	TGTGCCAGCAGCTTTCCGGGACTAGCGGGGGGTACCTACAATGAGCAGTTCTTC	CASSFPGLAGGTYNEQFF
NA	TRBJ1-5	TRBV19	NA	TGTGCCAGTAGTTCTACAGATTATAGCAATCAGCCCCAGCATTTT	CASSSTDYSNQPQHF
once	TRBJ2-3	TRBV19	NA	TGTGCCAGTAGCAGTAGCGTAGGTACGCAGTATTTT	CASSSSVGTQYF
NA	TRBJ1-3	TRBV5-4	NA	TGTGCCAGCAGCTGGGGGGGGGCGGCTGGAAACACCATATATTTT	CASSWGGAAGNTIYF
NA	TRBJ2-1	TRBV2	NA	TGTGCCAGCAGTGAAGCAGCGACGGGGGCCGGTTACAATGAGCAGTTCTTC	CASSEAATGAGYNEQFF
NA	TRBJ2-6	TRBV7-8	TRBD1	TGTGCCAGCAGCTTAGCTGTAGGACAGGACAGCTCTGGGGCCAACGTCCTGACTTTC	CASSLAVGQDSSGANVLTF
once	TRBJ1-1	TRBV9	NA	TGTGCCAGCAGCGTAGATAAGGGGGGCACTGAAGCTTTCTTT	CASSVDKGGTEAFF
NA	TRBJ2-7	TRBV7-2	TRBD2	TGTGCCAGCAGCCCCCCGACTAGCGGGGGGATGTCGTCCTACGAGCAGTACTTC	CASSPPTSGGMSSYEQYF
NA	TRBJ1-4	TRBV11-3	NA	TGTGCCAGCAGCTTAAAGGATGAAAAACTGTTTTTT	CASSLKDEKLFF
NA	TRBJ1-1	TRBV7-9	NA	TGTGCCAGCACCTTAACCGGGACAAACACTGAAGCTTTCTTT	CASTLTGTNTEAFF
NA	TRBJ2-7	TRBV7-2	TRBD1	TGTGCCAGCAGCTACGGACAGGGTTTCTACGAGCAGTACTTC	CASSYGQGFYEQYF
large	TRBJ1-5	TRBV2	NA	TGTGCCAGCAGTGAAAAACCCTTCAATCAGCCCCAGCATTTT	CASSEKPFNQPQHF
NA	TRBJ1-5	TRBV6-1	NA	TGTGCCAGTGAAACAGGGCACGATCAGCCCCAGCATTTT	CASETGHDQPQHF
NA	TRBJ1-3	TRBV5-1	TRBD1	TGCGCCAGCAGCTTGGGTCCCACAGGGGGCGCCTCTGGAAACACCATATATTTT	CASSLGPTGGASGNTIYF
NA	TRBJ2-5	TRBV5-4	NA	TGTGCCAGCAGCCGGGGCACTAGCACAGAGACCCAGTACTTC	CASSRGTSTETQYF
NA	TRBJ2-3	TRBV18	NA	TGTGCCAGCTCGCAAGGGAGCACAGATACGCAGTATTTT	CASSQGSTDTQYF
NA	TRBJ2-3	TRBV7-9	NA	TGTGCCAGCAGCCTACAGGGATTGAGGGACACAGATACGCAGTATTTT	CASSLQGLRDTDTQYF
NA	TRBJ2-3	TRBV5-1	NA	TGCGCCAGCAGACCTGACGGATCTAGCACAGATACGCAGTATTTT	CASRPDGSSTDTQYF
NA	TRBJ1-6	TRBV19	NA	TGTGCCAGTAGTTCCGCGACAGGAGTGCATTCACCCCTCCACTTT	CASSSATGVHSPLHF
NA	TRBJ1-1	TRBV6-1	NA	TGTGCCAGCAGTGTTGGGCAGGTGAACACTGAAGCTTTCTTT	CASSVGQVNTEAFF
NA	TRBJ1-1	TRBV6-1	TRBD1	TGTGCCAGCAGAGACACAGGGGGTAGGGCTGAAGCTTTCTTT	CASRDTGGRAEAFF
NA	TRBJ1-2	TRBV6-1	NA	TGTGCCAGCAGTGAGAGCCTAGCAGGGAACTATGGCTACACCTTC	CASSESLAGNYGYTF
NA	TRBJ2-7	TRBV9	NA	TGTGCCAGCAGCGTAGCAGATGGTTACGAGCAGTACTTC	CASSVADGYEQYF
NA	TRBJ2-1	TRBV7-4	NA	TGTGCCAGCAGCTTAGTGCTAGAGGGAAATGAGCAGTTCTTC	CASSLVLEGNEQFF
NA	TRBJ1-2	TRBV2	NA	TGTGCCAGCAGTGACAGGGATTATGGCTACACCTTC	CASSDRDYGYTF
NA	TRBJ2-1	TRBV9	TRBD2	TGTGCCAGCAGCGTAGGTCTAGCGGGGAGAAATGAGCAGTTCTTC	CASSVGLAGRNEQFF